A selection of T cell receptor beta chains follows, all from one sample in a study of OX40 agonist ivuxolimab in advanced cancers. Here immunoSEQ multiplex PCR was the method, and the copy in TCRdb shows in-frame clones only, minus some. This repertoire shows approximately 69,000 clones, 80% to 90% found once; its top ten account for under 0.75%. The specimen was CD4+ or CD8+ T cells sorted from blood, collected in a trial of the OX40 agonist ivuxolimab. The source is an adult with an advanced solid tumor such as melanoma, head and neck, liver or kidney cancer. Each CDR3 is given with its conserved first and last residue. The order of the fields is clone size, D gene, J gene, V gene, CDR3 protein, CDR3 DNA. D genes are given only for firm matches. Size values are once, few and many counts, or a class for expanded clones, and some rows have none.

size: -
D: -
J: TRBJ2-3
V: TRBV7-6
CDR3: CASSPPGVSLSTDTQYF
DNA: TGTGCCAGCAGCCCTCCGGGGGTCTCCCTCTCCACAGATACGCAGTATTTT

size: -
D: -
J: TRBJ2-1
V: TRBV15
CDR3: CATSALRTDKGGQFF
DNA: TGTGCCACCAGCGCCCTTCGGACTGATAAAGGTGGGCAGTTCTTC

size: few
D: TRBD1
J: TRBJ2-2
V: TRBV28
CDR3: CASTQTGVYTGELFF
DNA: TGTGCCAGCACGCAGACAGGGGTTTATACCGGGGAGCTGTTTTTT

size: -
D: -
J: TRBJ2-7
V: TRBV7-9
CDR3: CASSFEQQNIYEQYF
DNA: TGTGCCAGCAGCTTTGAACAGCAGAATATCTACGAGCAGTACTTC

size: -
D: -
J: TRBJ1-3
V: TRBV19
CDR3: CASSITGRMISGNTIYF
DNA: TGTGCCAGTAGTATTACGGGACGGATGATCTCTGGAAACACCATATATTTT

size: -
D: -
J: TRBJ2-1
V: TRBV10-1
CDR3: CASRAGLGSYNEQFF
DNA: TGCGCCAGCAGGGCCGGACTCGGCTCCTACAATGAGCAGTTCTTC

size: -
D: -
J: TRBJ1-2
V: TRBV4-2
CDR3: CASSQAGTQSYYGYTF
DNA: TGTGCCAGCAGCCAAGCCGGGACGCAGTCGTACTATGGCTACACCTTC

size: -
D: TRBD1
J: TRBJ1-5
V: TRBV5-5
CDR3: CASSPTGQHQPQHF
DNA: TGTGCCAGCAGTCCTACGGGACAGCATCAGCCCCAGCATTTT

size: few
D: -
J: TRBJ1-2
V: TRBV7-9
CDR3: CASSLARDSRGYTF
DNA: TGTGCCAGCAGCTTAGCGAGGGACTCCAGGGGCTACACCTTC

size: once
D: TRBD1
J: TRBJ1-1
V: TRBV28
CDR3: CASSLQGAQMNTEAFF
DNA: TGTGCCAGCAGTCTACAGGGGGCGCAGATGAACACTGAAGCTTTCTTT

size: few
D: -
J: TRBJ2-2
V: TRBV6-1
CDR3: CASSERRGQGAELFF
DNA: TGTGCCAGCAGTGAACGGAGGGGGCAGGGTGCGGAGCTGTTTTTT

size: -
D: TRBD1
J: TRBJ1-2
V: TRBV30
CDR3: CAWSVQTGGFYGYTF
DNA: TGTGCCTGGAGTGTACAAACAGGGGGTTTTTATGGCTACACCTTC

size: -
D: -
J: TRBJ2-7
V: TRBV5-4
CDR3: CASSPRGDSYEQYF
DNA: TGTGCCAGCAGCCCCCGAGGTGACTCCTACGAGCAGTACTTC

size: few
D: TRBD1
J: TRBJ2-5
V: TRBV5-1
CDR3: CASSGTGAPFTQYF
DNA: TGCGCCAGCAGCGGAACAGGGGCCCCTTTTACCCAGTACTTC

size: once
D: TRBD1
J: TRBJ1-1
V: TRBV19
CDR3: CASSMRQGAGEAFF
DNA: TGTGCCAGTAGTATGAGACAGGGGGCGGGTGAAGCTTTCTTT